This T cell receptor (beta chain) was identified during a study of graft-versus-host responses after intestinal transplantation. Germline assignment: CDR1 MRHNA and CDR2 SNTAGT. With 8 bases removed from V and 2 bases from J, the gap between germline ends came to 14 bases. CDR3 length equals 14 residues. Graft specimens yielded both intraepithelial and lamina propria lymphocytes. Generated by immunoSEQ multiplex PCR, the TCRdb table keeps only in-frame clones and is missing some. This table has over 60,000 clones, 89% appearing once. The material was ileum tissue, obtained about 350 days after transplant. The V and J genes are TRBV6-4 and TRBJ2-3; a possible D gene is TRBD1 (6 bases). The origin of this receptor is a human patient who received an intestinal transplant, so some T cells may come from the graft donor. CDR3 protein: CASADGDNTDTQYF. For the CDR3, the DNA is TGTGCCAGCGCCGATGGGGACAACACAGATACGCAGTATTTT.